The clone carrying this T cell receptor (beta chain) has just a few counts. Trimming shortened V by 1 base and J by 3 bases, and 8 bases separated the two germline ends. The V gene's germline CDR1 is SGDLS and CDR2 YYNGEE. CDR3 length: 14 amino acids. The data were taken from a study of CD8 T cells in ankylosing spondylitis. Making use of molecular barcodes, quantitative 5'-RACE generated TCR beta libraries. From the 5' RACE reads, TCRdb called clonotypes with MiXCR, one entry per CDR3 protein. The data show fewer than 25,000 distinct CDR3 sequences, 13% seen once. This rearrangement joins TRBV9 to TRBJ2-1; D not resolved. The receptor comes from a male donor with ankylosing spondylitis or in good health (not recorded which). The material sequenced was blood. CDR3 protein: CASSVSPLYNEQFF. The DNA for the CDR3 is TGTGCCAGCAGCGTATCCCCACTCTACAATGAGCAGTTCTTC.